This T cell receptor (beta chain) was observed in a study of cytomegalovirus exposure and HLA in healthy donors. General study results and limits: DRB1 had the most TCR associations and HLA-C the fewest, a later analysis found, with rates varying by HLA locus. Later work found most CMV-associated TCR beta chains apparently HLA-restricted. Most TCR sequences were seen very rarely across donors, but some public TCRs occurred in many. Across all donors, roughly uniform sequencing depth was an assumption of the presence/absence analyses.

PCR was performed using 60 Vbeta and 13 Jbeta primers. Using immunoSEQ multiplex PCR, the repertoire was profiled, and TCRdb retains in-frame clones only, with some absent. This table holds about 140,000 clones, roughly 80% found once. Note on this clone: The antigen is unknown.

Trimming removed 5 bases from V and 0 bases from J; junction bases left unmatched: 3. The germline CDR1 and CDR2 sequences are MDHEN and SYDVKM. The CDR3 has 16 amino acids. The chain has TRBV28 and TRBJ2-2; TRBD2 matches 10 bases. Sequencing input: PBMCs. This sequence originates from a man aged 25-45 years in good health and CMV-seronegative. The CDR3 sequence is CASSLGTSANTGELFF. DNA of the CDR3: TGTGCCAGCAGTCTCGGGACTAGCGCGAACACCGGGGAGCTGTTTTTT.